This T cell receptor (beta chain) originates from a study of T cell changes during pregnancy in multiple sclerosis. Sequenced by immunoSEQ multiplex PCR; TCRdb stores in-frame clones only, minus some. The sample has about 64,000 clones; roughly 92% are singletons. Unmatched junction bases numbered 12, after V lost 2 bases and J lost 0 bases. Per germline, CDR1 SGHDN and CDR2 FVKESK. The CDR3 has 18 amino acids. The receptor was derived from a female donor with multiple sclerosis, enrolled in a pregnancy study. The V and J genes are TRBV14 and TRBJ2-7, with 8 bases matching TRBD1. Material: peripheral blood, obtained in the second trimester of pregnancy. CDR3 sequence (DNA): TGTGCCAGCAGCCAAAGATTTGTTTTACAGGGGGACTCCTACGAGCAGTACTTC. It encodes CASSQRFVLQGDSYEQYF. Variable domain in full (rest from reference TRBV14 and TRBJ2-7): EAGVTQFPSHSVIEKGQTVTLRCDPISGHDNLYWYRRVMGKEIKFLLHFVKESKQDESGMPNNRFLAERTGGTYSTLKVQPAELEDSGVYFCASSQRFVLQGDSYEQYFGPGTRLTVT.